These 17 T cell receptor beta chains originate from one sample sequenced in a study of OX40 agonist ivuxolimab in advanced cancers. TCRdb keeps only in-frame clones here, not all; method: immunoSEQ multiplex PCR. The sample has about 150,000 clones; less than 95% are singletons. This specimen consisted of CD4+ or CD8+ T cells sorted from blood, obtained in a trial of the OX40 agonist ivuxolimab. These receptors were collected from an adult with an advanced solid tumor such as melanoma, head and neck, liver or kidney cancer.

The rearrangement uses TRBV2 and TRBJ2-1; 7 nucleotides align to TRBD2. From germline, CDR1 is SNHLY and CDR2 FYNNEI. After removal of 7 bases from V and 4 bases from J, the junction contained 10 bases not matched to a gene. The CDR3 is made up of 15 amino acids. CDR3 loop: CASKRILAEYNEQFF. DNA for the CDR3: TGTGCCAGCAAGAGAATCCTAGCGGAGTACAATGAGCAGTTCTTC.

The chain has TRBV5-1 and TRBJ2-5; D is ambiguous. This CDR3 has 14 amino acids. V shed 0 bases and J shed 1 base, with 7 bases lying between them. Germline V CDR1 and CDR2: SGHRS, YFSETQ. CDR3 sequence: CASSLVGFQETQYF. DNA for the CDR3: TGCGCCAGCAGCTTGGTAGGGTTCCAAGAGACCCAGTACTTC.

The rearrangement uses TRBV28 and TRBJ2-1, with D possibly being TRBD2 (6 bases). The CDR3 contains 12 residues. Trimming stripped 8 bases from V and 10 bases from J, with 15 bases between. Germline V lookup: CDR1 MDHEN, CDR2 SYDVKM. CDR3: CASLAGRNEQFF. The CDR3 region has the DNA TGTGCCAGCCTCGCGGGGCGAAACGAGCAGTTCTTC.

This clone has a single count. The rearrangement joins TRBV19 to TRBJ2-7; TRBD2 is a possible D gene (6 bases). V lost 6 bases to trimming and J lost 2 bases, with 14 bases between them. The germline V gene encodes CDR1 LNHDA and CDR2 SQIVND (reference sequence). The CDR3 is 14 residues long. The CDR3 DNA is TGTGCCAGTAGCCCTATGCGGGGAGCCTACGAGCAGTACTTC. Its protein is CASSPMRGAYEQYF.

The CDR3 loop reads CASSLGSPGARRGYTF. The CDR3 nucleotides read TGTGCCAGCAGCTTAGGGTCGCCAGGGGCAAGGCGAGGCTACACCTTC. This chain connects TRBV11-3 to TRBJ1-2; the D gene is possibly TRBD1 (6 bases). The CDR3 length is 16 residues. CDR1 and CDR2 (germline): SGHNT, YENEEA. V lost 1 base, J lost 8 bases, and 20 bases lay in between.

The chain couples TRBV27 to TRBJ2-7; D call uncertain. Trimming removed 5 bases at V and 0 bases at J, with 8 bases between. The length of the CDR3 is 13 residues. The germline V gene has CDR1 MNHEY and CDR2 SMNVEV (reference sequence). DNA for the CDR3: TGTGCCAGCAGTATAGACACCTCCTACGAGCAGTACTTC. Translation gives CASSIDTSYEQYF.

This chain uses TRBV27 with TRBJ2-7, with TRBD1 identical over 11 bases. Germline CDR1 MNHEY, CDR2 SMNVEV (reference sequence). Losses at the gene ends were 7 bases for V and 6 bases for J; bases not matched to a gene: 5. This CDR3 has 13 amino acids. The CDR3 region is CASNSGTGGEQYF. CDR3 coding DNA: TGTGCCAGCAATAGTGGGACAGGGGGCGAGCAGTACTTC.

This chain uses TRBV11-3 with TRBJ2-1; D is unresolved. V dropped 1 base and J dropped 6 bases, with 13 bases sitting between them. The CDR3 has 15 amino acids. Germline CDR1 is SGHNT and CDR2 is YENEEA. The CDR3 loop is CASSLVGVLGNEQFF. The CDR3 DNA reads TGTGCCAGCAGCTTAGTTGGTGTATTAGGCAATGAGCAGTTCTTC. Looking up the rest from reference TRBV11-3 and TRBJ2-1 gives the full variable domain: EAGVVQSPRYKIIEKKQPVAFWCNPISGHNTLYWYLQNLGQGPELLIRYENEEAVDDSQLPKDRFSAERLKGVDSTLKIQPAELGDSAVYLCASSLVGVLGNEQFFGPGTRLTVL.

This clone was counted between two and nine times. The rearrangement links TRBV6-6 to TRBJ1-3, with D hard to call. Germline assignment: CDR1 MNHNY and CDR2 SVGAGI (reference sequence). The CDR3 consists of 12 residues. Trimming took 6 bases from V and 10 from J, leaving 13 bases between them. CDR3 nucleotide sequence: TGTGCCAGCAGGCAAGGCTCGCCAACCATATATTTT. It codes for CASRQGSPTIYF.

DNA of the CDR3: TGTGCCATCAGTGATTCGAGGGGGGAAAACATTCAGTACTTC. Translated, it gives CAISDSRGENIQYF. This chain joins TRBV10-3 and TRBJ2-4; D is tentatively TRBD1 or TRBD2 (6 bases each). In germline, CDR1 is ENHRY, CDR2 SYGVKD. Trimming removed 3 bases from V and 5 bases from J, with 11 bases in between. The CDR3 is 14 residues long.

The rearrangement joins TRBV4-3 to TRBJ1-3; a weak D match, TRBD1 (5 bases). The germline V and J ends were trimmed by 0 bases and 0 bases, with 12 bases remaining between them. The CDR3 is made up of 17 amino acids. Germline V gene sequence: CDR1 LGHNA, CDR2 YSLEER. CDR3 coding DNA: TGCGCCAGCAGCCAAGAACGAAGGGGCCACTCTGGAAACACCATATATTTT. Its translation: CASSQERRGHSGNTIYF.

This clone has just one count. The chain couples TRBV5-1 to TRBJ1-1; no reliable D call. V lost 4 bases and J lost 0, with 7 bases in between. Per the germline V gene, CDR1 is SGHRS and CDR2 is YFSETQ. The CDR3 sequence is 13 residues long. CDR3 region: CASSRRVNTEAFF. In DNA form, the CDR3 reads TGCGCCAGCAGCCGCCGGGTGAACACTGAAGCTTTCTTT.

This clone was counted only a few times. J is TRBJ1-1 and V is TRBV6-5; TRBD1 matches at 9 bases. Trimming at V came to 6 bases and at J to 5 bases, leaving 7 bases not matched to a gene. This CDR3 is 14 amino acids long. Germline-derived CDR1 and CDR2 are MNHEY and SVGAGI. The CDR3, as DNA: TGTGCCAGCAGCCCCGGGACAGGGCGGACTGAAGCTTTCTTT. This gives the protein CASSPGTGRTEAFF.

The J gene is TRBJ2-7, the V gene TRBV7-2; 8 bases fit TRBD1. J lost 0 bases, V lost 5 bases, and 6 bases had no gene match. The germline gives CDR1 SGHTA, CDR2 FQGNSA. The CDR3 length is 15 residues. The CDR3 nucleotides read TGTGCCAGCAGCGTGGACAGGGTCCTCTCCTACGAGCAGTACTTC. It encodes CASSVDRVLSYEQYF.

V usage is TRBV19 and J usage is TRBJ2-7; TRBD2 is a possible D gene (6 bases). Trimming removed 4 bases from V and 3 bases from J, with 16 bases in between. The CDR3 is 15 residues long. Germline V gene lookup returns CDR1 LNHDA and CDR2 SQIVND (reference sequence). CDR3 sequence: CASSRGGEVFYEQYF. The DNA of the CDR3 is TGTGCCAGTAGTAGGGGCGGGGAGGTTTTCTACGAGCAGTACTTC.

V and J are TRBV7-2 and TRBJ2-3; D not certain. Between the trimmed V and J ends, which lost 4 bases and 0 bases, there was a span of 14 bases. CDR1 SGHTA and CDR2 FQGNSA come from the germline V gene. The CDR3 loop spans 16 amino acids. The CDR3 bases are TGTGCCAGCAGCTCTCGATATAGAGGTAGCACAGATACGCAGTATTTT. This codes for CASSSRYRGSTDTQYF.

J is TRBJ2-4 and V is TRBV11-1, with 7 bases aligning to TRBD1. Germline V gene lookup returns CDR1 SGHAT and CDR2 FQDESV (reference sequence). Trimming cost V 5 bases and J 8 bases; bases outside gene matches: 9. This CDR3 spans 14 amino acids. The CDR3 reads CASSITRGIDIQYF. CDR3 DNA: TGTGCCAGCAGCATTACCAGGGGGATTGACATTCAGTACTTC.